This TCR beta chain came from a study of blood T cell repertoires in COVID-19. Study summary: The origin of the acute and convalescent COVID-19 samples was the United States, Italy and Spain. The cDNA or gDNA used as material had been derived from T cells, B-cell-depleted T cells, or PBMCs.

Original processing methods: Amplification of reference gene primers provided the estimated nucleated cell counts. Here immunoSEQ multiplex PCR was the method, and the copy in TCRdb shows in-frame clones only, minus some. V and J calls and clone size follow that table, whereas D and trimming were derived from the DNA. The sample includes about 68,000 clones, 65% to 80% of them seen just once. Germline CDR1 is MNHEY and CDR2 is SVGEGT. V dropped 4 bases and J dropped 3; count of bases not matched to a gene: 10. The CDR3 totals 17 residues. This chain links TRBV6-2 or TRBV6-3 with TRBJ2-2, with 8 bases lining up with TRBD1. Sequences were obtained from peripheral blood. This TCR derives from a woman aged 45 to 65 with acute or convalescent COVID-19. This CDR3 reads CASSSLRAGGDTGELFF. In nucleotides, the CDR3 is TGTGCCAGCAGTTCCCTCCGAGCAGGGGGCGACACCGGGGAGCTGTTTTTT.